The next 6 T cell receptor beta chains were all read from a single sample in a study of cytomegalovirus exposure and HLA in healthy donors. Use of 60 Vbeta and 13 Jbeta primers characterized the PCR. TCRdb's table, derived via immunoSEQ multiplex PCR, lists solely in-frame clones and lacks some. The repertoire holds 90,000 to 120,000 clones, approximately 73% seen once, with about 4% in the top ten. The sequenced sample was PBMCs. Receptors were obtained from a woman in her fifties or sixties in good health and CMV-seropositive.

The rearrangement uses TRBV27 and TRBJ2-1, with 13 bases that match TRBD2. Trimming at V came to 5 bases and at J to 7 bases, leaving 14 bases not matched to a gene. Per germline, CDR1 MNHEY and CDR2 SMNVEV (reference sequence). This CDR3 spans 18 amino acids. The CDR3 bases are TGTGCCAGCAGTCAATCCAGGAGAAGGACTAGCGGGGGTAATGAGCAGTTCTTC. Translation gives CASSQSRRRTSGGNEQFF.

The V gene is TRBV6-1, the J gene TRBJ1-2, with no clear D. The germline V gene has CDR1 MNHNS and CDR2 SASEGT. This CDR3 has 13 residues. V lost 5 bases and J lost 4, with 11 bases in between. CDR3 amino acids: CASSTPAVYGYTF. In DNA form, the CDR3 reads TGTGCCAGCAGTACCCCAGCGGTCTATGGCTACACCTTC.

This clone has more than one count but fewer than ten. V gene TRBV7-9 combines with J gene TRBJ1-4; TRBD1 is a possible D gene (6 bases). Germline CDR1 is SEHNR and CDR2 is FQNEAQ (reference sequence). The CDR3 covers 15 residues. Deletions cut 5 bases from V and 3 bases from J, with 13 bases between. The CDR3 DNA sequence: TGTGCCAGCAGCCCGATACAGGGACCTAATGAAAAACTGTTTTTT. This sequence encodes CASSPIQGPNEKLFF.

This clone was observed a single time. The V gene is TRBV15, the J gene TRBJ1-1; D remains unclear. V dropped 0 bases and J dropped 3 bases, with 2 bases sitting between them. There are 12 residues in the CDR3. Germline V gene sequence: CDR1 LNHNV, CDR2 YYDKDF (reference sequence). CDR3 in amino acids: CATSRDDTEAFF. Here the CDR3 DNA reads TGTGCCACCAGCAGAGACGACACTGAAGCTTTCTTT.

This chain joins TRBV5-1 and TRBJ2-7; 14 bases are a match to TRBD2. V dropped 4 bases and J dropped 5; count of bases not matched to a gene: 5. The CDR3 is 15 residues long. Germline V gives CDR1 SGHRS, CDR2 YFSETQ. As DNA, the CDR3 is TGCGCCAGCAGCGGACTAGCGGGAGGAAAAAACGAGCAGTACTTC. Its protein is CASSGLAGGKNEQYF.

This clone was observed a handful of times. The gene calls are TRBV6-1 and TRBJ1-5; 8 bases map to TRBD1. From germline, CDR1 is MNHNS and CDR2 SASEGT. This CDR3 has 12 residues. The V and J ends lost 7 bases and 11 bases, in that order; junction bases with no gene match: 7. The CDR3 DNA is TGTGCCAGCACGGCAGGGGGCTTATCCCAGCATTTT. Translation gives CASTAGGLSQHF.